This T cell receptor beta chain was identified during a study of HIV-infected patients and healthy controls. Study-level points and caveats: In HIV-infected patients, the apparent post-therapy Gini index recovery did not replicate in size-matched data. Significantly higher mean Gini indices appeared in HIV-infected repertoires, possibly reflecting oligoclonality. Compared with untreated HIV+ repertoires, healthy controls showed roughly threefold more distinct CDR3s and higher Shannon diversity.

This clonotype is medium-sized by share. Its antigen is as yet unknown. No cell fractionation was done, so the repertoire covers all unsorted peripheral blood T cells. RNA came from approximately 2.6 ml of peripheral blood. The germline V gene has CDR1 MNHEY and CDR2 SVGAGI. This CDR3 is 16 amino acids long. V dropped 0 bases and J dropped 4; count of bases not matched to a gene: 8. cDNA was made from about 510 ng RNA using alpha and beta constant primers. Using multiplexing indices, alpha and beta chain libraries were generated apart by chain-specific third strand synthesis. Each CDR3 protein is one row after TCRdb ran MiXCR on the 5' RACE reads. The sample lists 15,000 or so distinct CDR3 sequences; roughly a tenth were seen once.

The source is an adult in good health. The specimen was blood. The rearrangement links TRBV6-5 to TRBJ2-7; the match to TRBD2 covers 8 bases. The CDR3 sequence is CASSYSMASGQYEQYF. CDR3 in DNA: TGTGCCAGCAGTTACTCGATGGCTAGCGGGCAATACGAGCAGTACTTC.